This T cell receptor (beta chain) was observed in a study of memory B cells and T cells in multiple sclerosis. Regarding the study as a whole: Clone-set sizes differed between compartments, so shared clonotype counts needed normalization.

Assay: immunoSEQ multiplex PCR; the TCRdb copy retains only in-frame clones and omits some. The data contain under 50,000 clones, 82% of them singletons. Stimulus-free culture yielded autoproliferating CFSE-dim and non-proliferating CFSE-high T cells, each sequenced separately. Fewer than 65 million CFSE-labeled PBMCs were cultured less than 8 days unstimulated, then replicate wells were pooled. The PBMCs received approximately 0.5 uM CFSE and serum-free culture with no added stimuli. For this clone: Its antigen is not known.

The sequencing input was PBMCs from blood kept in culture. The receptor comes from a human donor with multiple sclerosis.

CDR3 nucleotide sequence: TGCGCCAGCAGCTTGGGCCCCCCAGCGGGGGCGCAGGATACGCAGTATTTT. Protein product: CASSLGPPAGAQDTQYF. This chain uses TRBV5-1 with TRBJ2-3, with 8 bases that match TRBD2. V was pared by 0 bases and J by 6 bases, with 12 bases of the junction left unmatched. Germline-derived CDR1 and CDR2 are SGHRS and YFSETQ. The CDR3 spans 17 residues. Variable domain in full (rest from reference TRBV5-1 and TRBJ2-3): KAGVTQTPRYLIKTRGQQVTLSCSPISGHRSVSWYQQTPGQGLQFLFEYFSETQRNKGNFPGRFSGRQFSNSRSEMNVSTLELGDSALYLCASSLGPPAGAQDTQYFGPGTRLTVL.